This paragraph reports one T cell receptor (beta chain). Its antigen is undetermined. Sequencing was performed with immunoSEQ multiplex PCR; in TCRdb, only in-frame clones are kept and a portion is missing. The table shows roughly 120,000 clones, with about nine tenths occurring only once. These data belong to a study of graft-versus-host responses after intestinal transplantation. Broader study findings: Marrow from the recipient contained GvH clones, some of which had appeared first in ileum or blood.

The V end was cut by 2 bases, the J end by 4 bases, with 6 bases between. The CDR3 is made up of 12 amino acids. Germline V gives CDR1 LGHNT, CDR2 FRNRAP. This chain uses TRBV12-5 with TRBJ2-7; a weak D match, TRBD2 (6 bases). The source of this sequence is a human donor who received an intestinal transplant. This material consisted of unstimulated CD4+ T cells sorted from spleen or lymph node cells, taken before intestinal transplant. The CDR3 protein is CASGLRGYEQYF. DNA of the CDR3: TGTGCTAGTGGTTTGCGGGGGTACGAGCAGTACTTC.